The 3 T cell receptor beta chains presented below share a single source sample, sequenced in a study of beta chain features in type 1 diabetes. The investigators reverse transcribed all of the isolated RNA, so they sequenced expressed TCRB transcripts. Clones were sequenced by immunoSEQ multiplex PCR, and TCRdb holds only the in-frame ones, with some missing. The table shows about half a million clones, with about 32% occurring only once. The sequencing sample was made of naive CD4+ T cells from blood. The receptors derive from a man aged 18 to 35 in good health.

The rearrangement uses TRBV30 and TRBJ2-3; D is possibly TRBD2 (6 bases). Between the trimmed V and J ends, which lost 3 bases and 6 bases, there was a span of 10 bases. The CDR3 is made up of 12 amino acids. Per germline, CDR1 GTSNPN and CDR2 SVGIG (reference sequence). The CDR3 sequence: CAWSGAGDTQYF. Written as DNA, the CDR3 is TGTGCCTGGAGCGGAGCGGGTGATACGCAGTATTTT.

This chain links TRBV30 with TRBJ2-2; possibly TRBD1 for D (6 bases). Germline CDR1 reads GTSNPN; CDR2 reads SVGIG (reference sequence). The CDR3 runs to 14 residues. With 0 bases removed from V and 6 bases from J, the gap between germline ends came to 11 bases. CDR3 sequence reads: CAWSVNRVSGELFF. DNA for the CDR3: TGTGCCTGGAGTGTTAACAGGGTGTCCGGGGAGCTGTTTTTT.

The rearrangement links TRBV5-1 to TRBJ2-1; no reliable D call. Per the germline V gene, CDR1 is SGHRS and CDR2 is YFSETQ. V lost 0 bases and J lost 5, with 9 bases in between. The CDR3 totals 14 residues. This CDR3 is CASSLGAGNNEQFF. Written as DNA, the CDR3 is TGCGCCAGCAGCTTGGGCGCCGGTAACAATGAGCAGTTCTTC.